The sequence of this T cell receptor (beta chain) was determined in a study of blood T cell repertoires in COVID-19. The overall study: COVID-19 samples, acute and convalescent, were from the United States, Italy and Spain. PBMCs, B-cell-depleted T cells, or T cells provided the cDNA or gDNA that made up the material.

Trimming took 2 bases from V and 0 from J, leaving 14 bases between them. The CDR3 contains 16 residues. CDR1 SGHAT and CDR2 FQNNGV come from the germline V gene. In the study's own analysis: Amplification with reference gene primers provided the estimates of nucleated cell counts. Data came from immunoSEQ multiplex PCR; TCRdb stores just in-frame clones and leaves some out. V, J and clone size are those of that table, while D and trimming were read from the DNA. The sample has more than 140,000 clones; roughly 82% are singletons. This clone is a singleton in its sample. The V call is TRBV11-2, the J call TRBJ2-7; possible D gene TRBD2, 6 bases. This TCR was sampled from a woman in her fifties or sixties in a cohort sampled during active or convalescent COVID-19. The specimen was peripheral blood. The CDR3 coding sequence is TGTGCCAGCAGCTTATCACATGCGGGGAGCTCCTACGAGCAGTACTTC. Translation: CASSLSHAGSSYEQYF.